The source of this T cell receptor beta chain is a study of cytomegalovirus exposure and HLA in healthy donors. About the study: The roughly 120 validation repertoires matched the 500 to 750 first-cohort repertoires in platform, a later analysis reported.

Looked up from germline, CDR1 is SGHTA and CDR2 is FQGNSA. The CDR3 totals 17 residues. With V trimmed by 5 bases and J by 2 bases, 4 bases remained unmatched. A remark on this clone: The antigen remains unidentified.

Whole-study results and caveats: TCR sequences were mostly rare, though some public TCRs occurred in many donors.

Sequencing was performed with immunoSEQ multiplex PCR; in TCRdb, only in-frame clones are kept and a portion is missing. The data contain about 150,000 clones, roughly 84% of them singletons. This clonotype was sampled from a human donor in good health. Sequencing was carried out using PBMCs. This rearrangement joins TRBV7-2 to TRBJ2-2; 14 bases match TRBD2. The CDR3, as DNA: TGTGCCAGCAGCCGGACTAGCGGGGGGTACAACACCGGGGAGCTGTTTTTT. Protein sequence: CASSRTSGGYNTGELFF.